This TCR beta chain was profiled in a study of CD8 T cells in Susac syndrome. Trimming removed 8 bases at V and 6 bases at J, with 20 bases between. There are 16 residues in the CDR3. In germline, CDR1 is SGHTA, CDR2 FQGNSA. It was with random hexamers that roughly 0.45 to 1 ug RNA was reverse transcribed. Across 54 Vbeta and 13 Jbeta, immunoSEQ multiplex PCR amplified TCR beta CDR3. TCRdb fed the immunoSEQ multiplex PCR reads into MiXCR, producing one record per CDR3 protein. The table includes tens of thousands of distinct CDR3 sequences, more than 85% detected once. The sequenced target, TCR beta, came from blood CD8+ and CD4+ T cells. Controls were healthy donors chosen to match patients in age and sex. Both CD4+ and CD8+ T cells were negatively isolated, and TEMRA cells underwent FACS enrichment.

This clonotype was sampled from a human donor in good health. The sample taken for sequencing was CD8+ T cells from PBMCs. V gene TRBV7-2 combines with J gene TRBJ1-6; no clear D gene. The CDR3 loop reads CASHPEREEINSPLHF. As DNA, the CDR3 is TGTGCCAGCCATCCGGAAAGGGAGGAAATTAATTCACCCCTCCACTTT.